This T cell receptor (beta chain) was captured by sequencing in a study of T cells in Graves' hyperthyroidism and ophthalmopathy. Study-wide findings and caveats: Blood samples included most of the expanded thyroid clonotypes exceeding 0.001.

The CDR3 is 15 residues long. V was trimmed by 2 bases and J by 9 bases, leaving 19 bases between them. Hyperthyroidism had been newly diagnosed in patients aged 18 to 65, and its duration was under 2 months. At least ten counts were recorded for this clonotype. Its specificity is unknown. Template material for amplifying TCR beta CDR3 regions consisted of RNA transcripts. First-round RT-PCR of the TCR CDR3 relied on the HTBI primer set. Via MiXCR, TCRdb re-called the multiplex PCR reads, giving one row per CDR3 protein. The profile shows about 420,000 distinct CDR3 sequences, around 13% of them singletons.

The TCR sequence derives from a woman aged 18-35 years with Graves' hyperthyroidism. The rearrangement links TRBV12-3 or TRBV12-4 to TRBJ2-5; D ambiguous. Sequenced material: blood. The CDR3 DNA is TGTGCCAGCAGTTTAACCATCGTGATCACGAGCGCCCAGTACTTC. Translation gives CASSLTIVITSAQYF.